This passage covers 2 T cell receptor beta chains from one sample sequenced in a study of CD8 T cells in ankylosing spondylitis. TCRdb processed the 5' RACE reads anew with MiXCR; each CDR3 protein has one entry. The table records approximately 46,000 distinct CDR3 sequences, roughly 9.6% of them present only once. The sequenced sample consisted of blood, either unsorted or a sorted T cell fraction (not recorded which). The receptors here all came from a male donor with ankylosing spondylitis or in good health (not recorded which).

This clonotype was seen only a few times. This chain uses TRBV29-1 with TRBJ2-7; D remains ambiguous. V lost 3 bases to trimming and J lost 0 bases, with 9 bases between them. CDR3 length: 13 residues. Germline V lookup: CDR1 SQVTM, CDR2 ANQGSEA. CDR3 amino acids: CSVDGGDSYEQYF. CDR3 bases: TGCAGCGTTGATGGCGGAGACTCCTACGAGCAGTACTTC.

CDR3 sequence: CASSPHRVLTGELFF. The CDR3 coding sequence is TGTGCCAGCAGTCCTCACAGGGTCCTCACCGGGGAGCTGTTTTTT. V and J are TRBV28 and TRBJ2-2; tentatively, D is TRBD1 (6 bases). The V end was cut by 5 bases, the J end by 4 bases, with 14 bases between. The germline V gene has CDR1 MDHEN and CDR2 SYDVKM. CDR3 size: 15 residues.